This T cell receptor beta chain was identified during a study of radiotherapy plus CTLA-4 blockade in lung cancer (dated 2018 in TCRdb). For the study in its entirety: Objective responses were observed in about 17% of enrolled patients, and disease control was achieved in 31%.

The research as a whole found: The strongest predictors of response, as reported, were early dynamic changes in blood T cell clones along with a rise in serum interferon-beta after radiation. TCR clones derived from tumors expanded in peripheral blood after treatment with radiotherapy and ipilimumab.

The method was the immunoSEQ multiplex PCR assay. This immuneACCESS table, as held by TCRdb, lists in-frame sequences with V and J called but not all clones. Of the missing ones, under half trace to an unresolved V gene in checked studies; the others have no known cause. The sample records 25,000 to 35,000 clones, about four fifths of which are singletons. The ten largest clones add up to around 17% of the sample. Concerning this clone: Its specific antigen is unknown. One base away there is no much larger clone; base qualities are not given.

Focal radiation therapy combined with CTLA-4 blockade (ipilimumab) was tested in patients with chemo-refractory metastatic non-small-cell lung cancer. The trim is 4 bases for V and 1 base for J, with a gap of 11 bases between the germline ends. The CDR3, cysteine through phenylalanine, is 14 amino acids long. Only CDR3 DNA remains: 42 bases, in frame from the first base. Per the germline V gene, SGHRS is the CDR1 and YFSETQ is the CDR2. This TCR came from a human donor with non-small cell lung cancer that progressed on radiotherapy plus ipilimumab. The specimen was peripheral blood, collected from a patient treated with radiotherapy plus ipilimumab. The V and J segments used are TRBV5-1 and TRBJ1-1; the D gene is perhaps TRBD1, on 5 matching bases. In nucleotides, the sequence is TGCGCCAGCAGCCCCGGGACCCAGAACACTGAAGCTTTCTTT. Translated, this gives CASSPGTQNTEAFF.